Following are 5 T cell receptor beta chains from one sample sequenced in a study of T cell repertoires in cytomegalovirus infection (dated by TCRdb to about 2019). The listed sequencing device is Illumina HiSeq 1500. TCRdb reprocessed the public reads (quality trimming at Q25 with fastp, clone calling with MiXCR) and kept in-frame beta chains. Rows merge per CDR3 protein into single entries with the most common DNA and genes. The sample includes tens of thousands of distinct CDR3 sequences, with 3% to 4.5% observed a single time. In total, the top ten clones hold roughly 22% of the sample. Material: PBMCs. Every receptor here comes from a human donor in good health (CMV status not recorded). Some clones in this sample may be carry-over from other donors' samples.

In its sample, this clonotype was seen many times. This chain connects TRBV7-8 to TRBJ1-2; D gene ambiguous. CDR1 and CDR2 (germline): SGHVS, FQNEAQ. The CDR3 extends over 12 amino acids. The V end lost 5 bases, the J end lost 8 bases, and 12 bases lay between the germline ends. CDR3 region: CASSTISGGYTF. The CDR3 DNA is TGTGCCAGCAGCACAATCAGTGGGGGCTACACCTTC. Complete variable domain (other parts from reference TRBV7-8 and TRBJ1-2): GAGVSQSPRYKVAKRGQDVALRCDPISGHVSLFWYQQALGQGPEFLTYFQNEAQLDKSGLPSDRFFAERPEGSVSTLKIQRTQQEDSAVYLCASSTISGGYTFGSGTRLTVV.

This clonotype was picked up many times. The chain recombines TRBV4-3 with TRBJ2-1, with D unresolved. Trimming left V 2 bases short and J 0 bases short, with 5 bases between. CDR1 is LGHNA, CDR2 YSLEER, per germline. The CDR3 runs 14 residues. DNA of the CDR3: TGCGCCAGCAGCCAACGAAGCTCCTACAATGAGCAGTTCTTC. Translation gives CASSQRSSYNEQFF.

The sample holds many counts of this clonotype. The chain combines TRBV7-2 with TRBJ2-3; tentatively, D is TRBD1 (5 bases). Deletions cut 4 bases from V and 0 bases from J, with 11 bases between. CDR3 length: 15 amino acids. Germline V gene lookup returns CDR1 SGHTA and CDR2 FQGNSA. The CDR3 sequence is CASSSSGASTDTQYF. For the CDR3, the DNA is TGTGCCAGCAGCTCCTCTGGGGCGAGCACAGATACGCAGTATTTT.

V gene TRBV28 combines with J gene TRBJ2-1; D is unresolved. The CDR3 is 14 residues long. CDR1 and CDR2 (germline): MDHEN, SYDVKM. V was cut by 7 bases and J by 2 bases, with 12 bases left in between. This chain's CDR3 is CASKTPGPYNEQFF. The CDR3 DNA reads TGTGCCAGCAAGACCCCCGGCCCCTACAATGAGCAGTTCTTC. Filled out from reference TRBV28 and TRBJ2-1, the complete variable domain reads DVKVTQSSRYLVKRTGEKVFLECVQDMDHENMFWYRQDPGLGLRLIYFSYDVKMKEKGDIPEGYSVSREKKERFSLILESASTNQTSMYLCASKTPGPYNEQFFGPGTRLTVL.

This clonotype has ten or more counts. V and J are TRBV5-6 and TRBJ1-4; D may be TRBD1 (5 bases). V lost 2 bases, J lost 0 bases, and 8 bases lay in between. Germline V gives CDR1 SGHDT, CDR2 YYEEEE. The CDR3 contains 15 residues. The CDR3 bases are TGTGCCAGCAGCTTCACAGGTGCAACTAATGAAAAACTGTTTTTT. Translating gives CASSFTGATNEKLFF.